Included here is one T cell receptor (beta chain) sequence, with context. Distinct nucleotide sequences in the sample also encode this CDR3. Per the germline V gene, CDR1 is SNHLY and CDR2 is FYNNEI. This CDR3 contains 14 residues. V shed 6 bases and J 7 bases; nucleotides not matched to a gene: 5. The record originates from a study of T cell changes during pregnancy in multiple sclerosis. The table came from immunoSEQ multiplex PCR; TCRdb's copy has only in-frame clones and leaves some out. The repertoire holds about 75,000 clones, with about 89% as singletons. The TCR was taken from a female donor in good health, enrolled as a control in a pregnancy study. The material was peripheral blood, obtained in the first trimester of pregnancy. The V and J genes are TRBV2 and TRBJ2-1; 11 bases line up with TRBD2. The CDR3 loop is CASSAGLAVNEQFF. CDR3 coding DNA: TGTGCCAGCAGCGCGGGACTAGCGGTTAATGAGCAGTTCTTC.